These T cell receptor beta chains were read from a single sample in a study of OX40 agonist ivuxolimab in advanced cancers. Clones were sequenced by immunoSEQ multiplex PCR, and TCRdb holds only the in-frame ones, with some missing. The repertoire holds about 53,000 clones, with 65% to 85% as singletons. Specimen: CD4+ or CD8+ T cells sorted from blood, collected in a trial of the OX40 agonist ivuxolimab. These TCRs come from an adult with an advanced solid tumor such as melanoma, head and neck, liver or kidney cancer. Both conserved end residues are part of each CDR3. Fields, in order: J gene, V gene, clone size, D gene, CDR3 protein, CDR3 DNA. D genes are given only for firm matches. The size entry is marked missing in some rows and otherwise reads once, few, many or a size class.

TRBJ1-4 TRBV6-5 NA TRBD1 CASRYRGDNEKLFF TGTGCCAGCAGGTACAGGGGGGATAATGAAAAACTGTTTTTT
TRBJ1-1 TRBV19 NA NA CASRLSGSTEAFF TGTGCCAGTAGGTTATCGGGGAGCACTGAAGCTTTCTTT
TRBJ1-2 TRBV28 NA TRBD1 CASSFKGQGSGYTF TGTGCCAGCAGTTTCAAAGGACAGGGGTCTGGCTACACCTTC
TRBJ1-1 TRBV2 NA NA CASSVRGNTEAFF TGTGCCAGCAGTGTAAGGGGAAACACTGAAGCTTTCTTT
TRBJ1-2 TRBV5-4 NA NA CASSFRELPIIGTF TGTGCCAGCAGCTTCAGGGAGCTCCCTATAATAGGCACCTTC
TRBJ2-7 TRBV28 NA NA CASTSLYEQYF TGTGCCAGCACCTCTCTTTACGAGCAGTACTTC
TRBJ1-2 TRBV5-1 NA NA CASSRDPGAGGYTF TGCGCCAGCAGCCGGGACCCGGGGGCGGGGGGCTACACCTTC
TRBJ1-5 TRBV18 NA NA CASSPEVRGQPQHF TGTGCCAGCTCACCTGAGGTACGTGGTCAGCCCCAGCATTTT
TRBJ1-1 TRBV19 NA NA CASDSGESSEAFF TGTGCCAGTGACTCCGGGGAAAGCTCGGAAGCTTTCTTT
TRBJ1-2 TRBV6-5 NA NA CASSPDGYGYTF TGTGCCAGCAGCCCCGACGGGTACGGCTACACCTTC
TRBJ2-1 TRBV5-1 NA NA CASSPQRGGNEQFF TGCGCCAGCAGCCCCCAGAGGGGAGGTAATGAGCAGTTCTTC
TRBJ2-7 TRBV7-9 once TRBD2 CASSPEASGSSYEQYF TGTGCCAGCAGCCCAGAGGCTAGCGGGAGCTCCTACGAGCAGTACTTC
TRBJ1-1 TRBV19 few TRBD1 CASSVSSGGLTEAFF TGTGCCAGTAGTGTCTCCTCAGGGGGCTTAACTGAAGCTTTCTTT
TRBJ2-5 TRBV9 NA TRBD1 CASSVATMGTGQETQYF TGTGCCAGCAGCGTAGCTACGATGGGGACAGGTCAAGAGACCCAGTACTTC
TRBJ1-1 TRBV6-1 few TRBD1 CASNFQGATEAFF TGTGCCAGCAACTTTCAGGGGGCGACTGAAGCTTTCTTT
TRBJ2-7 TRBV5-1 NA NA CASSPDSPPTIGQYF TGCGCCAGCAGCCCCGACAGCCCCCCGACCATTGGGCAGTACTTC
TRBJ2-3 TRBV29-1 NA TRBD2 CSDVGIGRTQYF TGCAGCGACGTAGGGATCGGGAGGACGCAGTATTTT
TRBJ1-5 TRBV27 NA TRBD1 CASKGLGQGNVQPQHF TGTGCCAGCAAGGGGCTGGGACAGGGAAACGTTCAGCCCCAGCATTTT
TRBJ1-1 TRBV18 NA TRBD1 CASSPGTDPEAFF TGTGCCAGCTCACCCGGGACAGACCCTGAAGCTTTCTTT
TRBJ2-4 TRBV6-1 NA NA CASRRGVQGNIQYF TGTGCCAGCAGAAGAGGGGTCCAGGGAAACATTCAGTACTTC
TRBJ2-3 TRBV10-1 once NA CASRSQGGTQYF TGCGCCAGCAGAAGTCAGGGGGGTACGCAGTATTTT
TRBJ2-1 TRBV21-1 NA NA CASSKDPRECSNEQFF TGTGCCAGCAGCAAAGACCCGCGGGAGTGTAGCAATGAGCAGTTCTTC